This TCR beta chain originates from a study of cytomegalovirus exposure and HLA in healthy donors. For the study at large: In a previous analysis, 95 million to 130 million unique TCR beta sequences were found from 170 million or so T cells.

Both 60 Vbeta primers and 13 Jbeta primers went into the PCR. Produced via immunoSEQ multiplex PCR; TCRdb's table is partial and in-frame only. Among fewer than 250,000 clones listed, 83% were seen once. CDR3 length: 13 residues. Trimming removed 7 bases from V and 12 bases from J; junction bases left unmatched: 6. In germline, CDR1 is SGHDN, CDR2 FVKESK. Whole-study findings and limits: Association of 16,951 TCR beta sequences with HLA alleles was found at 0.05 false discovery rate in a later analysis. Cytomegalovirus status was reportedly diagnosed by the classifier with high specificity and sensitivity. Later analysis suggested most CMV-associated TCR beta chains were HLA-restricted.

For this clone: The antigen is undetermined. This sample also contains other DNA sequences that code for the same CDR3.

The V gene is TRBV14, the J gene TRBJ2-2; 12 bases match TRBD2. This clonotype originated in a middle-aged man in good health and CMV-seropositive. Sample: PBMCs. The CDR3 DNA reads TGTGCCAGCAACCTAGCGGGAGGGCCTCAGCTGTTTTTT. Amino acid sequence: CASNLAGGPQLFF.